The rows below give T cell receptor beta chains drawn from one sample of a study of beta chain features in type 1 diabetes. The protocol was immunoSEQ multiplex PCR, while the TCRdb copy is restricted to in-frame clones and leaves out a portion. The data contain 130,000 to 150,000 clones, under 60% of them singletons. The sample comprised Tregs from blood. All receptors derive from a man aged 18 to 29 in good health. The conserved cysteine and the conserved F or W are not part of the CDR3 here. A D gene is named only where the DNA matches it firmly. Clone sizes are given selectively: once, few, many, or a class where the clone is expanded.

cdr3_aa	d_call	j_call	v_call	clone_size
AILGRSYNEQF	NA	TRBJ2-1	TRBV28	NA
ASSYLGRDRVNEQY	TRBD1	TRBJ2-7	TRBV6-5	NA
SASTRETQY	NA	TRBJ2-5	TRBV20-1	NA
ASCPGLAGAYEQY	TRBD2	TRBJ2-7	TRBV9	NA
ASSTGQNNQPQH	TRBD1	TRBJ1-5	TRBV28	NA
ASSSLTRSEQF	NA	TRBJ2-1	TRBV14	many
ASSEDRNQPQH	TRBD1	TRBJ1-5	TRBV7-2	NA
ASSQATNEKLF	NA	TRBJ1-4	TRBV19	few
ASSPNSRTPSNQPQH	NA	TRBJ1-5	TRBV19	NA
ASSRTSGEVYEQY	TRBD2	TRBJ2-7	TRBV9	NA
ASSFSGGTYEQY	TRBD2	TRBJ2-7	TRBV7-2	few
ASSPRTSGVYEQY	TRBD2	TRBJ2-7	TRBV5-6	NA
ASRTSGGADNEQF	TRBD2	TRBJ2-1	TRBV25-1	NA
ASSQISGGPGF	NA	TRBJ1-1	TRBV5-1	NA
ASSYQGNTGELF	NA	TRBJ2-2	TRBV6-6	few
ASSSILAGMREQY	TRBD2	TRBJ2-7	TRBV7-9	NA
ASSLSGGVSYEQY	TRBD2	TRBJ2-7	TRBV7-2	NA
ASRGTSGIGETQY	TRBD2	TRBJ2-5	TRBV6-1	NA
ASSLLDSLSYNEQF	NA	TRBJ2-1	TRBV5-1	NA
ASMRDYLSHEQY	TRBD2	TRBJ2-7	TRBV27	NA
ASSFRDFSGRVRNEQF	TRBD2	TRBJ2-1	TRBV7-9	NA
ASSSGLAGTGELF	TRBD2	TRBJ2-2	TRBV11-3	once
ASSQVGVYEQY	NA	TRBJ2-7	TRBV4-3	NA
ASSQQGAGELF	TRBD1	TRBJ2-2	TRBV2	NA
ASSTGGSNEKLF	NA	TRBJ1-4	TRBV5-4	NA
ASSYTTGNNQPQH	TRBD1	TRBJ1-5	TRBV7-2	NA
ASSYSPGGAGYGYT	NA	TRBJ1-2	TRBV6-5	NA
ASSLGGRVYNEQF	TRBD2	TRBJ2-1	TRBV7-2	NA
ASSYYATGVTGELF	TRBD1	TRBJ2-2	TRBV6-5	once
ASSTTGNTEAF	NA	TRBJ1-1	TRBV5-5	NA
ASSPWFSGQGANEQF	TRBD1	TRBJ2-1	TRBV28	NA
ASSLASPNEQF	NA	TRBJ2-1	TRBV5-5	NA
ASSPGGTNTGELF	NA	TRBJ2-2	TRBV5-1	NA
ASSSGTGGPYEQY	TRBD1	TRBJ2-7	TRBV28	NA
ASSQERGPEAF	NA	TRBJ1-1	TRBV4-3	NA
ASSFRQGFSGNTIY	TRBD1	TRBJ1-3	TRBV27	NA
ASSFGVQGPEAF	NA	TRBJ1-1	TRBV7-9	few
AISAVSGYT	NA	TRBJ1-2	TRBV10-3	NA
AAKGLLNTEAF	NA	TRBJ1-1	TRBV27	NA
ASSGLRSSYNSPLH	NA	TRBJ1-6	TRBV28	NA
AIQGNTEAF	NA	TRBJ1-1	TRBV19	NA
ASSQGDWITDTQY	NA	TRBJ2-3	TRBV4-3	NA
ASSYIAGGPYEQY	TRBD2	TRBJ2-7	TRBV7-2	NA
ASSLVLAQETQY	NA	TRBJ2-5	TRBV5-1	few
ASGLTLAGGSYEQY	TRBD2	TRBJ2-7	TRBV2	few
ASSYQLAEVNNEQF	TRBD2	TRBJ2-1	TRBV5-1	NA
ASSPNNEQF	NA	TRBJ2-1	TRBV6-6	few
ASSQVRLRQGGYT	TRBD1	TRBJ1-2	TRBV4-2	NA
ASSWGQYEQY	NA	TRBJ2-7	TRBV6-1	NA
ASSLATGMGYEQY	NA	TRBJ2-7	TRBV28	NA